The sequence of this T cell receptor beta chain was determined in a study of T cell responses to AZD1222 COVID-19 vaccine. Regarding the study as a whole: Repertoires were obtained solely post-peak T cell response. Seropositive status at baseline applied to only a handful of AZD1222 recipients.

This table comes from immunoSEQ multiplex PCR, and its TCRdb copy is limited to in-frame clones, with some not included. The data contain 95,000 to 150,000 clones, more than 75% of them singletons. About this clone: The antigen remains unidentified.

The CDR3 has 15 amino acids. Germline V gene data show CDR1 as KGHDR and CDR2 as SFDVKD. The clonotype was recovered from an adult in good health. The specimen was peripheral blood, collected on day 0 of AZD1222 vaccination. This chain links TRBV24-1 with TRBJ1-5, with 9 bases matching TRBD1. In nucleotides, the CDR3 is TGTGCTCACAATCGGGACAGGGTGAGGGACCAGCCCCAGCATTTT. It translates to CAHNRDRVRDQPQHF.